The rows below give T cell receptor beta chains drawn from one sample of a study of T-cell reconstitution after alpha-beta-depleted transplantation in children. Each CDR3 protein is one row after TCRdb ran MiXCR on the PCR reads. The sample carries 350,000 to 450,000 distinct CDR3 sequences, 13% recorded once. Sequences were derived from PBMCs, sampled from the stem cell graft. These receptors were taken from a human donor who donated a stem cell graft to a child with Fanconi anemia. CDR3s include the opening cysteine and the closing phenylalanine or tryptophan. The D gene is left open where the match is weak. Not all rows give a size; the values are once, few, many and, for expanded clones, a class.

TGTGCCATCCCGAAAGTCGGCGGACTCGGAACCGGGGAGCTGTTTTTT	CAIPKVGGLGTGELFF	few	NA	TRBV10-3	TRBJ2-2
TGTGCCAGCAGTAGACAGGGGGTGAACAATGAGCAGTTCTTC	CASSRQGVNNEQFF	many	TRBD1	TRBV2	TRBJ2-1
TGTGCCAGCAGCGTAAGGGGGCGGACAGATACGCAGTATTTT	CASSVRGRTDTQYF	many	TRBD1	TRBV9	TRBJ2-3
TGTGCCAGCAGCTCACCCTGGCGACAGGGTAGCAATCAGCCCCAGCATTTT	CASSSPWRQGSNQPQHF	NA	TRBD1	TRBV6-2/TRBV6-3	TRBJ1-5
TGTGCCAGCAGCTTAGGAGTAGGGTACAATGAGCAGTTCTTC	CASSLGVGYNEQFF	many	NA	TRBV7-2	TRBJ2-1
TGCAGCGTTGTAGAGGGAAATAACTATGGCTACACCTTC	CSVVEGNNYGYTF	many	NA	TRBV29-1	TRBJ1-2
TGTGCCAGCAGTTATTCCTTTCGGACAGGGGAAGAAACTGAAGCTTTCTTT	CASSYSFRTGEETEAFF	many	TRBD1	TRBV6-5	TRBJ1-1
TGTGCCAGCAGCCGAGCGGGACCCTCGGCTGAAGCTTTCTTT	CASSRAGPSAEAFF	few	NA	TRBV14	TRBJ1-1
TGCGCCAGCAGCTGGAGAATGGGACAGGACTATGGCTACACCTTC	CASSWRMGQDYGYTF	NA	TRBD1	TRBV5-1	TRBJ1-2
TGCAGTGCCTCCAGGGGGAACTATGGCTACACCTTC	CSASRGNYGYTF	many	TRBD1	TRBV20-1	TRBJ1-2
TGTGCCAGCAGCCCGCGGGACCTCTCAAACTATGGCTACACCTTC	CASSPRDLSNYGYTF	few	NA	TRBV7-8	TRBJ1-2
TGTGCCAGCATCGGGACTAGGGGGGCCAAAAACATTCAGTACTTC	CASIGTRGAKNIQYF	many	TRBD2	TRBV2	TRBJ2-4
TGTGCCAGCAGCTCCCCCTGGGGCGGGGACAATGAGCAGTTCTTC	CASSSPWGGDNEQFF	few	NA	TRBV7-2	TRBJ2-1
TGCGCCAGCGGAAAACAGGGGGCGCGGGGTGGCTACACCTTC	CASGKQGARGGYTF	few	TRBD1	TRBV4-3	TRBJ1-2
TGCAGTGCTATAGGGGTCCCACCCTACGAGCAGTACTTC	CSAIGVPPYEQYF	NA	NA	TRBV20-1	TRBJ2-7
TGTGCCAGCAGCCCTAGGGACAGGCCGAACACTGAAGCTTTCTTT	CASSPRDRPNTEAFF	few	TRBD1	TRBV3-1	TRBJ1-1
TGCGCCAGCAGCTTAGGGACTAGCGGGTCCCCAAGCCCGTACAATGAGCAGTTCTTC	CASSLGTSGSPSPYNEQFF	NA	TRBD2	TRBV5-1	TRBJ2-1
TGTGCCAGCAGCGTCAGAGGGGACACCCACACCGGGGAGCTGTTTTTT	CASSVRGDTHTGELFF	many	NA	TRBV9	TRBJ2-2
TGTGCCAGCAGTGAATCGAACAGGGAGAACACTGAAGCTTTCTTT	CASSESNRENTEAFF	NA	NA	TRBV25-1	TRBJ1-1
TGTGCCAGCAGCCTCCAGAACTATGGCTACACCTTC	CASSLQNYGYTF	few	NA	TRBV7-2	TRBJ1-2
TGCGCCAGCAGCTTGGAGCGGGGGGGCACTGAGCAGTTCTTC	CASSLERGGTEQFF	once	TRBD2	TRBV5-1	TRBJ2-1
TGCAGTGCTAGGAGCGGGGGGAGGAGGGACGAGCAGTACTTC	CSARSGGRRDEQYF	NA	TRBD2	TRBV20-1	TRBJ2-7
TGTGCCAGCAGTTTAGGTCCCCACTATGGCTACACCTTC	CASSLGPHYGYTF	NA	NA	TRBV12-3/TRBV12-4	TRBJ1-2